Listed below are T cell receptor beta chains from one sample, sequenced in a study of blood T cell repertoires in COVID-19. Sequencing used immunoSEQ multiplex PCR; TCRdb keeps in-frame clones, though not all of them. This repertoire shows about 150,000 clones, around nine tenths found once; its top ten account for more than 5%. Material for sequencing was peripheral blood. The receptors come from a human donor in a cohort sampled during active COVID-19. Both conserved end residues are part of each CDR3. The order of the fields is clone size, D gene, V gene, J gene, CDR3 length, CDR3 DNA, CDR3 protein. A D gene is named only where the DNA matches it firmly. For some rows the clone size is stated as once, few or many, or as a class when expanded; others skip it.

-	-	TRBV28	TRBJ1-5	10	TGTGCCGCGGGGGATCAGCCCCAGCATTTT	CAAGDQPQHF
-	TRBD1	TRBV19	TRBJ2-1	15	TGTGCCAGTAGCCCAACAGGGGGTATCTACAATGAGCAGTTCTTC	CASSPTGGIYNEQFF
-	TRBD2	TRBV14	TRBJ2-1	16	TGTGCCAGCAGCCAACGGCTAGCGGTAAGGAGCAATGAGCAGTTCTTC	CASSQRLAVRSNEQFF
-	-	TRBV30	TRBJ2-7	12	TGTGCCTCCCAAGCCAGGGGAAACGAGCAGTACTTC	CASQARGNEQYF
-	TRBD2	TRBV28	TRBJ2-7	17	TGTGCCAGCAGTTTTCAAACCGAAGGACTAGCCGGCTCCGAGCAGTACTTC	CASSFQTEGLAGSEQYF
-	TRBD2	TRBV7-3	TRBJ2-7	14	TGTGCCAGCAGCCTGACTAGCGGGAGCTACGAGCAGTACTTC	CASSLTSGSYEQYF
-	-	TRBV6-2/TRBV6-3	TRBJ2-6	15	TGTGCCAGCAGTTACAAGGGGGCTGGGGCCAACGTCCTGACTTTC	CASSYKGAGANVLTF
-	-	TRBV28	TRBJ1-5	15	TGTGCCAGCAGTTTTCTCGGGATCAGCAATCAGCCCCAGCATTTT	CASSFLGISNQPQHF
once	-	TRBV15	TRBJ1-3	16	TGTGCCACCAGCAGTTGGGACACTGACTCTGGAAACACCATATATTTT	CATSSWDTDSGNTIYF
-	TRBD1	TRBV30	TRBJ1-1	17	TGTGCCTGGAGTGTACCCAGGACAGGGGTCCTGAACACTGAAGCTTTCTTT	CAWSVPRTGVLNTEAFF
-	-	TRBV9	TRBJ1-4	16	TGTGCCAGCAGCGTAGTAAACGGGGGGGAGGATGAAAAACTGTTTTTT	CASSVVNGGEDEKLFF
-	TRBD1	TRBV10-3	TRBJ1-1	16	TGTGCCATCAGTGAGTACCGGACAGGGCCTAACACTGAAGCTTTCTTT	CAISEYRTGPNTEAFF
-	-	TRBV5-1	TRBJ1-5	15	TGCGCCAGCAGCTTGGTAGGGGGTAGCAATCAGCCCCAGCATTTT	CASSLVGGSNQPQHF
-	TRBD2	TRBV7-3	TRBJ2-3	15	TGTGCCAGCAGCCTCACTAGCGGGAGCGCAGATACGCAGTATTTT	CASSLTSGSADTQYF
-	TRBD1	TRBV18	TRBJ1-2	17	TGTGCCAGCTCACCCCGACAGGGGTCCCCGTCTAACTATGGCTACACCTTC	CASSPRQGSPSNYGYTF
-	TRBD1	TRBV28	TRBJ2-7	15	TGTGCCAGCAACCCCTCGGGACAGGGCTCCTACGAGCAGTACTTC	CASNPSGQGSYEQYF